The entry below gives a single TCR beta chain sequence along with its context. The donors were healthy bone marrow donors. This specimen comes from a study of cytomegalovirus exposure and HLA in healthy donors. CDR1 is SGHTA and CDR2 is FQGNSA in the germline V gene. V was cut by 2 bases and J by 5 bases, with 9 bases left in between. The CDR3 consists of 13 residues. PCR employed 60 Vbeta and 13 Jbeta primers. Assay: immunoSEQ multiplex PCR; the TCRdb copy retains only in-frame clones and omits some. This table lists approximately 54,000 clones. The clonotype was recovered from a woman aged 40 to 50 in good health and CMV-seronegative. This chain connects TRBV7-2 to TRBJ2-5; D remains ambiguous. Input material: PBMCs. This chain's CDR3 is CASSLYPRETQYF. CDR3 DNA sequence: TGTGCCAGCAGCTTATATCCGAGGGAGACCCAGTACTTC.